Presented here are 29 T cell receptor beta chains from one specimen sequenced in a study of OX40 agonist ivuxolimab in advanced cancers. The data were produced by immunoSEQ multiplex PCR, yet TCRdb's version contains in-frame clones alone and is incomplete. This sample has 50,000 or so clones, with about 87% found just once. This material consisted of CD4+ or CD8+ T cells sorted from blood, taken in a trial of the OX40 agonist ivuxolimab. The receptors come from an adult with an advanced solid tumor such as melanoma, head and neck, liver or kidney cancer.

V and J are TRBV5-8 and TRBJ1-2; 7 bases agree with TRBD1. The trim removed 4 bases at V and 2 bases at J, leaving 8 bases unmatched. Germline-derived CDR1 and CDR2 are SGHTS and YDEGEE. The CDR3 is 15 residues long. The CDR3 protein is CASSIQGHKNYGYTF. CDR3 nucleotides: TGTGCCAGCAGCATACAGGGGCACAAGAACTATGGCTACACCTTC.

This rearrangement joins TRBV29-1 to TRBJ2-3; D might be TRBD1 or TRBD2, each matching 6 bases. Per germline, CDR1 SQVTM and CDR2 ANQGSEA. V lost 7 bases and J 3 bases, leaving 26 bases between the germline ends. The CDR3 runs 17 residues. The CDR3 nucleotides are TGCAGCGCTGGGCCAATAGGGGGGACTTTCGGAACAGATACGCAGTATTTT. Amino acid sequence: CSAGPIGGTFGTDTQYF.

The chain uses TRBV11-2 and TRBJ2-7, with D unresolved. This CDR3 contains 13 residues. V dropped 1 base and J dropped 3 bases, with 7 bases sitting between them. The germline gives CDR1 SGHAT, CDR2 FQNNGV. CDR3 DNA: TGTGCCAGCAGCTTAGGGCAGCACTACGAGCAGTACTTC. It encodes CASSLGQHYEQYF.

The rearrangement uses TRBV10-3 and TRBJ1-3, with D perhaps matching TRBD1 (5 bases). Germline V gives CDR1 ENHRY, CDR2 SYGVKD. V gave up 5 bases and J gave up 3 bases, with 14 bases separating them. This CDR3 has 15 residues. The CDR3 DNA is TGTGCCATCAGTCCCGCAGGGCCTTATGGAAACACCATATATTTT. Its protein product is CAISPAGPYGNTIYF.

This rearrangement joins TRBV6-5 to TRBJ1-2; tentatively, D is TRBD1 (6 bases). V was shortened by 6 bases and J by 4 bases, with 15 bases between the two germline ends. Germline CDR1 reads MNHEY; CDR2 reads SVGAGI. This CDR3 has 14 residues. CDR3 region: CASSYQDSRYGYTF. The DNA of the CDR3 is TGTGCCAGCAGCTACCAGGACAGTCGCTATGGCTACACCTTC.

This chain uses TRBV9 with TRBJ2-5, with 7 bases matching TRBD2. CDR3 length: 16 residues. Germline assignment: CDR1 SGDLS and CDR2 YYNGEE. V lost 1 base to trimming and J lost 2 bases; unmatched junction nucleotides: 8. DNA of the CDR3: TGTGCCAGCAGCGTAAGCCCTAGCGGTTCACAAGAGACCCAGTACTTC. As protein: CASSVSPSGSQETQYF.

V and J are TRBV19 and TRBJ1-3; D gene ambiguous. This CDR3 has 14 amino acids. V lost 6 bases and J lost 4, with 13 bases in between. Germline-derived CDR1 and CDR2 are LNHDA and SQIVND (reference sequence). The DNA of the CDR3 is TGTGCCAGTAGCACGGGATTACAGGGAAACACCATATATTTT. As protein: CASSTGLQGNTIYF.

The chain is built from TRBV5-1 and TRBJ2-7; D assignment may be TRBD1 or TRBD2 (5 bases each). Germline assignment: CDR1 SGHRS and CDR2 YFSETQ. The CDR3 has 14 residues. V lost 3 bases, J lost 2 bases, and 12 bases lay in between. The CDR3 nucleotides are TGCGCCAGCAGCTGGGGCCGGGGCCCCTACGAGCAGTACTTC. It is translated as CASSWGRGPYEQYF. The full variable domain, completed using reference TRBV5-1 and TRBJ2-7, is KAGVTQTPRYLIKTRGQQVTLSCSPISGHRSVSWYQQTPGQGLQFLFEYFSETQRNKGNFPGRFSGRQFSNSRSEMNVSTLELGDSALYLCASSWGRGPYEQYFGPGTRLTVT.

Details on this clone: The junction departs from germline at one end; a sequencing error may be responsible. This chain uses TRBV7-7 with TRBJ2-5; 14 bases map to TRBD2. Looked up from germline, CDR1 is SSHAT and CDR2 is FNYEAQ (reference sequence). The CDR3 is made up of 15 amino acids. CDR3 sequence: CASSTGTSGSKTQYF. In nucleotides, the CDR3 is TGTGCTAGCAGCACCGGGACTAGCGGGAGTAAGACCCAGTACTTC.

The chain combines TRBV6-1 with TRBJ2-3, with 12 bases matching TRBD2. Germline V gene lookup returns CDR1 MNHNS and CDR2 SASEGT. The V gene end was trimmed by 7 bases and the J gene end by 8 bases; junction bases not matched to a gene: 10. This CDR3 has 15 amino acids. The CDR3 nucleotides read TGTGCCAGCATCATCATGACTAGCGGGAGTGGTACGCAGTATTTT. Protein: CASIIMTSGSGTQYF.

This chain links TRBV7-3 with TRBJ1-5; tentative D call: TRBD1 (6 bases). CDR3 size: 13 residues. Trimming stripped 3 bases from V and 5 bases from J, with 8 bases between. Germline CDR1 reads SGHTA; CDR2 reads FQGTGA. The CDR3 nucleotides are TGTGCCAGCAGCTTGAACAGGGATCAGCCCCAGCATTTT. Translated, it gives CASSLNRDQPQHF. The complete variable domain, with remaining parts taken from reference TRBV7-3 and TRBJ1-5, reads GAGVSQTPSNKVTEKGKYVELRCDPISGHTALYWYRQSLGQGPEFLIYFQGTGAADDSGLPNDRFFAVRPEGSVSTLKIQRTERGDSAVYLCASSLNRDQPQHFGDGTRLSIL.

The chain recombines TRBV6-5 with TRBJ1-1; 8 nucleotides align to TRBD1. V was pared by 6 bases and J by 1 base, with 7 bases of the junction left unmatched. This CDR3 is 15 amino acids long. The germline CDR1 and CDR2 sequences are MNHEY and SVGAGI. The CDR3 sequence is CASSRDRWGNTEAFF. DNA for the CDR3: TGTGCCAGCAGCCGGGACAGGTGGGGGAACACTGAAGCTTTCTTT.

The CDR3 sequence is CAISGREQQNYGYTF. CDR3 in DNA: TGTGCCATCAGTGGCCGGGAACAGCAAAACTATGGCTACACCTTC. The rearrangement joins TRBV10-3 to TRBJ1-2; D remains unclear. Germline V CDR1 and CDR2: ENHRY, SYGVKD. V was pared by 4 bases and J by 2 bases, with 14 bases between. The CDR3 runs to 15 residues.

This clone was detected only once. This chain uses TRBV7-9 with TRBJ2-1; D perhaps matches TRBD2 (5 bases). Germline lookup yields CDR1 SEHNR and CDR2 FQNEAQ (reference sequence). CDR3 length equals 12 residues. The ends were cut back, 6 bases at V and 7 bases at J, with 10 bases in the middle. CDR3 residues: CASRGEVNEQFF. CDR3 sequence (DNA): TGTGCCAGCAGGGGAGAGGTGAATGAGCAGTTCTTC.

This clone turned up a few times. The chain employs TRBV18 and TRBJ2-5, with D unresolved. There are 13 residues in the CDR3. Deletions cut 3 bases from V and 13 bases from J, with 18 bases between. Germline V gives CDR1 KGHSH, CDR2 LQKENI. This CDR3 reads CASSPPATADRYF. Written as DNA, the CDR3 is TGTGCCAGCTCACCCCCAGCCACGGCGGACCGGTACTTC. Combining the CDR3 with reference TRBV18 and TRBJ2-5 gives the whole variable domain NAGVMQNPRHLVRRRGQEARLRCSPMKGHSHVYWYRQLPEEGLKFMVYLQKENIIDESGMPKERFSAEFPKEGPSILRIQQVVRGDSAAYFCASSPPATADRYFGPGTRLLVL.

The V call is TRBV5-1, the J call TRBJ2-7, with D uncertain. The CDR3 has 14 residues. Germline V gene lookup returns CDR1 SGHRS and CDR2 YFSETQ. V lost 0 bases and J lost 7, with 14 bases in between. The CDR3 DNA is TGCGCCAGCAGCTTGGGTGAGCCTTTACTTGAGCAGTACTTC. Translated, it gives CASSLGEPLLEQYF.

The rearrangement links TRBV28 to TRBJ1-2; D gene uncertain. The germline V gene has CDR1 MDHEN and CDR2 SYDVKM. Between the trimmed V and J ends, which lost 4 bases and 6 bases, there was a span of 6 bases. The CDR3 runs 11 residues. The chain's CDR3 is CASSSPNGYTF. The CDR3 coding sequence is TGTGCCAGCAGTTCTCCGAATGGCTACACCTTC.

V is TRBV9 and J is TRBJ2-1, with D possibly called TRBD1 or TRBD2 (5 bases each). CDR3 length: 17 amino acids. Per germline, CDR1 SGDLS and CDR2 YYNGEE. The V gene lost 0 bases and the J gene lost 9 bases, with 22 bases spanning the gap. CDR3 nucleotide sequence: TGTGCCAGCAGCGTAGGTTTTACAGGCCTTTCTGGGGGTGAGCAGTTCTTC. Translated: CASSVGFTGLSGGEQFF.

This rearrangement joins TRBV9 to TRBJ2-1; maybe TRBD2 (5 bases). Trimming left V 2 bases short and J 4 bases short, with 13 bases between. The germline CDR1 and CDR2 sequences are SGDLS and YYNGEE. The CDR3 totals 15 residues. CDR3 protein: CASSVGLTPYNEQFF. The CDR3 DNA reads TGTGCCAGCAGCGTTGGACTGACACCTTACAATGAGCAGTTCTTC.

This chain joins TRBV29-1 and TRBJ2-1, with 10 bases matching TRBD1. The CDR3 extends over 16 amino acids. CDR1 is SQVTM, CDR2 ANQGSEA, per germline. V shed 1 base and J 2 bases; nucleotides not matched to a gene: 5. The CDR3 reads CSVEGGGTGAYNEQFF. The CDR3 DNA reads as TGCAGCGTTGAAGGGGGAGGGACAGGGGCCTACAATGAGCAGTTCTTC.

This clone has only one observation. The chain has TRBV5-6 and TRBJ2-3; D is undetermined. The CDR3 loop spans 12 amino acids. Trimming shortened V by 4 bases and J by 3 bases, and 6 bases separated the two germline ends. Germline V gene sequence: CDR1 SGHDT, CDR2 YYEEEE. The CDR3 coding sequence is TGTGCCAGCAGCCTAAGAACAGATACGCAGTATTTT. Amino acid sequence: CASSLRTDTQYF.

The chain links TRBV10-3 to TRBJ2-7, with TRBD2 identical over 8 bases. Germline CDR1 ENHRY, CDR2 SYGVKD. The CDR3 consists of 13 residues. J gave up 0 bases and V 6 bases, and 1 base lay outside the gene matches. CDR3: CAISAGGSYEQYF. The CDR3 DNA is TGTGCCATCAGCGCGGGAGGCTCCTACGAGCAGTACTTC.

The rearrangement uses TRBV7-9 and TRBJ2-7, with D tentatively TRBD1 (6 bases). The V end lost 5 bases, the J end lost 6 bases, and 14 bases lay between the germline ends. CDR3 length equals 13 residues. Germline V gene data show CDR1 as SEHNR and CDR2 as FQNEAQ (reference sequence). The CDR3 nucleotides are TGTGCCAGCAGCCAAGGGGGTTGGAGCGAGCAGTACTTC. The encoded protein is CASSQGGWSEQYF.

This clone was seen once. The chain couples TRBV20-1 to TRBJ1-2; D is uncertain. The CDR3 contains 9 residues. The germline V gene encodes CDR1 DFQATT and CDR2 SNEGSKA (reference sequence). Here the CDR3 DNA reads TGCAGAGGGCCTTATGGCTACACCTTC. This translates into CRGPYGYTF.

This rearrangement joins TRBV28 to TRBJ2-3; D remains ambiguous. The CDR3 consists of 12 residues. The V end lost 4 bases, the J end lost 2 bases, and 4 bases lay between the germline ends. The germline V gene encodes CDR1 MDHEN and CDR2 SYDVKM. The CDR3 reads CASSSITDTQYF. The CDR3 nucleotides are TGTGCCAGCAGTTCTATCACAGATACGCAGTATTTT.

J is TRBJ2-7 and V is TRBV7-9; weak D call: TRBD1 (5 bases). The length of the CDR3 is 14 residues. V was pared by 6 bases and J by 5 bases, with 17 bases between. Germline values: CDR1 SEHNR, CDR2 FQNEAQ (reference sequence). For the CDR3, the DNA is TGTGCCAGCAGTTGGGCAGGGTTTCCGAACGAGCAGTACTTC. Translating gives CASSWAGFPNEQYF.

The chain joins TRBV28 to TRBJ2-1, with 11 bases lining up with TRBD1. Germline trimming cut 7 bases from V and 2 bases from J; bases unmatched to any gene: 1. The CDR3 is 14 amino acids. Germline lookup yields CDR1 MDHEN and CDR2 SYDVKM. CDR3 DNA sequence: TGTGCCAGCACGGGACAGGGGGCCTACAATGAGCAGTTCTTC. This codes for CASTGQGAYNEQFF.

J is TRBJ1-3 and V is TRBV15; no clear D gene. V was cut by 2 bases and J by 0 bases, with 11 bases left in between. This CDR3 comprises 16 residues. CDR1 and CDR2 from the germline V gene are LNHNV and YYDKDF (reference sequence). This chain's CDR3 is CATSRSHVSSGNTIYF. As DNA, the CDR3 is TGTGCCACCAGCAGATCCCACGTATCCTCTGGAAACACCATATATTTT. Looking up the rest from reference TRBV15 and TRBJ1-3 gives the full variable domain: DAMVIQNPRYQVTQFGKPVTLSCSQTLNHNVMYWYQQKSSQAPKLLFHYYDKDFNNEADTPDNFQSRRPNTSFCFLDIRSPGLGDTAMYLCATSRSHVSSGNTIYFGEGSWLTVV.

The chain combines TRBV28 with TRBJ1-1; 7 bases map to TRBD1. This CDR3 has 14 residues. V was clipped by 9 bases and J by 0 bases; unmatched bases: 7. Germline assignment: CDR1 MDHEN and CDR2 SYDVKM. As DNA, the CDR3 is TGTGCCAGTTCCCAGGGGGGAATGAACACTGAAGCTTTCTTT. Amino acids: CASSQGGMNTEAFF.